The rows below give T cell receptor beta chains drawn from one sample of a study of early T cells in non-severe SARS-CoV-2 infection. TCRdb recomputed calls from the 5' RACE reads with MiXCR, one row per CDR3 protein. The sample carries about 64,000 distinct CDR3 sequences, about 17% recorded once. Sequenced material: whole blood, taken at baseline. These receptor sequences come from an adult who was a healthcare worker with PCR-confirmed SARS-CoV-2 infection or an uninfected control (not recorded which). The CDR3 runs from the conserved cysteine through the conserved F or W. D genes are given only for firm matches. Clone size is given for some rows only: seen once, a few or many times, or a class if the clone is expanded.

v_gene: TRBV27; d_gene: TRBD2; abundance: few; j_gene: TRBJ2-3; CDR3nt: TGTGCCAGCAGCCTGGACGGGGGGTCCGGGGATACGCAGTATTTT; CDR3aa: CASSLDGGSGDTQYF
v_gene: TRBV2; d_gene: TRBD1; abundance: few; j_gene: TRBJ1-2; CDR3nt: TGTGCCAGCAGTGGGGACAGGCTTAGAAACTATGGCTACACCTTC; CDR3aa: CASSGDRLRNYGYTF
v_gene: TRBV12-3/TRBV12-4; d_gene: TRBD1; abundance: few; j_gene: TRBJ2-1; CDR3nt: TGTGCCAGCAGTCAAGGGACAGCTTTGCGGGTGAATGAGCAGTTCTTC; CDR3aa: CASSQGTALRVNEQFF
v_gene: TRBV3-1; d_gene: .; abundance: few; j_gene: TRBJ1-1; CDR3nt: TGTGCCAGCAGCCAAGATTTGGACACTGAAGCTTTCTTT; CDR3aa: CASSQDLDTEAFF
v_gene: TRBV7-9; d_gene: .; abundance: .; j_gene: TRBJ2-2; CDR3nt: TGTGCCAGCAGCTTCAGGGGAGGCACCGGGGAGCTGTTTTTT; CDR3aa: CASSFRGGTGELFF
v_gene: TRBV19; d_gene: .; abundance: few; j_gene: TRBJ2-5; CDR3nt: TGTGCCAGTAGTATAACTGGGCGCGTGGGACGTGAGACCCAGTACTTC; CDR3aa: CASSITGRVGRETQYF
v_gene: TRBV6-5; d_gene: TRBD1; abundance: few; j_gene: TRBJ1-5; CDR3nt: TGTGCCAGCACCGGGACAGGGGGTCAGCCCCAGCATTTT; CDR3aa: CASTGTGGQPQHF
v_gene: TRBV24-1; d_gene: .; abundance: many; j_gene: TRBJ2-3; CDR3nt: TGTGCCACCAGTGATCCCGGGGGAGCGGCCGGGACAGATACGCAGTATTTT; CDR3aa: CATSDPGGAAGTDTQYF
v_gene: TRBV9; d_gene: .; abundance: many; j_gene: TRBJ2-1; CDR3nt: TGTGCCAGCAGCCTCGCCCCGGGCGGAGACTACAATGAGCAGTTCTTC; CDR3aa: CASSLAPGGDYNEQFF
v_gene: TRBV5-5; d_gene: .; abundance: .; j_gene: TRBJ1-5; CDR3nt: TGTGCCAGCAGATCCTACCCCGATCAGCCCCAGCATTTT; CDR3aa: CASRSYPDQPQHF